Below are 11 T cell receptor beta chains sequenced from a single sample in a study of T cell changes during pregnancy in multiple sclerosis. Using immunoSEQ multiplex PCR, the repertoire was profiled, and TCRdb retains in-frame clones only, with some absent. The sample has about 85,000 clones, more than 85% seen once; the top ten hold over 2%. Sequencing was performed on peripheral blood, taken in the first trimester of pregnancy. The receptors originated from a female donor with multiple sclerosis, enrolled in a pregnancy study.

This clone came up once. The J gene is TRBJ2-7, the V gene TRBV4-2, with D perhaps matching TRBD2 (5 bases). This CDR3 contains 13 residues. Germline CDR1 is LGHNA and CDR2 is YNFKEQ. Trimming stripped 2 bases from V and 3 bases from J, with 8 bases between. DNA for the CDR3: TGTGCCAGCAGCCAAACCGGGGACTACGAGCAGTACTTC. Its translation is CASSQTGDYEQYF.

The chain employs TRBV6-5 and TRBJ1-5, with TRBD1 matching over 7 bases. The CDR3 covers 13 residues. Germline loops: CDR1 MNHEY, CDR2 SVGAGI. Germline trimming cut 6 bases from V and 4 bases from J; bases unmatched to any gene: 3. CDR3 coding DNA: TGTGCCAGCAGACAGACAGGGAATCAGCCCCAGCATTTT. Translated: CASRQTGNQPQHF.

The chain is built from TRBV28 and TRBJ1-5; D not certain. V was clipped by 5 bases and J by 1 base, with 21 bases between them. The CDR3 loop spans 18 amino acids. CDR1 and CDR2 (germline): MDHEN, SYDVKM. Written as DNA, the CDR3 is TGTGCCAGCAGTACTCCAGACCGGGCTCTAGCCAGCAATCAGCCCCAGCATTTT. Translating it yields CASSTPDRALASNQPQHF. Variable domain in full (rest from reference TRBV28 and TRBJ1-5): DVKVTQSSRYLVKRTGEKVFLECVQDMDHENMFWYRQDPGLGLRLIYFSYDVKMKEKGDIPEGYSVSREKKERFSLILESASTNQTSMYLCASSTPDRALASNQPQHFGDGTRLSIL.

The rearrangement joins TRBV2 to TRBJ2-3, with TRBD2 identical over 8 bases. The CDR3 is 13 residues long. Germline V CDR1 and CDR2: SNHLY, FYNNEI. V dropped 8 bases and J dropped 0; count of bases not matched to a gene: 1. CDR3 residues: CASQRESTDTQYF. CDR3 nucleotide sequence: TGTGCCAGCCAGCGGGAGAGCACAGATACGCAGTATTTT.

The table lists this clone with a count of one. The V call is TRBV4-1, the J call TRBJ2-3; possible D gene TRBD2, 5 bases. V gave up 1 base and J gave up 3 bases, with 17 bases separating them. Germline V gives CDR1 MGHRA, CDR2 YSYEKL. The CDR3 sequence is 17 residues long. As DNA, the CDR3 is TGCGCCAGCAGCCAAGTTGGTCAGAGAGGAGGAACAGATACGCAGTATTTT. Translation gives CASSQVGQRGGTDTQYF.

The count of this clone is one. The chain links TRBV7-9 to TRBJ1-1; maybe TRBD1 (5 bases). Germline values: CDR1 SEHNR, CDR2 FQNEAQ (reference sequence). CDR3 length: 15 amino acids. V dropped 5 bases and J dropped 6 bases, with 19 bases sitting between them. CDR3 sequence reads: CASSRGAAQNAEAFF. CDR3 DNA sequence: TGTGCCAGCAGCCGTGGGGCCGCGCAAAACGCTGAAGCTTTCTTT.

This chain joins TRBV18 and TRBJ1-2, with TRBD1 matching over 11 bases. Germline V gene sequence: CDR1 KGHSH, CDR2 LQKENI. V gave up 5 bases and J gave up 4 bases; unmatched junction bases: 3. The CDR3 sequence is 14 residues long. CDR3 sequence: CASSAGTGGYGYTF. CDR3 bases: TGTGCCAGCTCAGCCGGGACAGGGGGCTATGGCTACACCTTC.

The J gene is TRBJ2-5, the V gene TRBV13, with D hard to call. The germline CDR1 and CDR2 sequences are PRHDT and FYEKMQ (reference sequence). V shed 4 bases and J shed 5 bases, with 5 bases lying between them. The CDR3 is 11 amino acids. In DNA form, the CDR3 reads TGTGCCAGCAGCTGGCGGGAGACCCAGTACTTC. Its protein is CASSWRETQYF.

The genes are TRBV19 and TRBJ1-1, with no clear D. CDR1 is LNHDA, CDR2 SQIVND, per germline (reference sequence). Trimming left V 6 bases short and J 1 base short, with 15 bases between. The CDR3 is 15 amino acids. DNA for the CDR3: TGTGCCAGTAGGATCCGACAAGTCCCGAACACTGAAGCTTTCTTT. The encoded protein is CASRIRQVPNTEAFF.

The chain employs TRBV6-5 and TRBJ1-1, with a possible D match to TRBD1 (5 bases). The CDR3 is 15 residues long. Germline loops: CDR1 MNHEY, CDR2 SVGAGI. The V end lost 5 bases, the J end lost 5 bases, and 18 bases lay between the germline ends. The CDR3 nucleotides read TGTGCCAGCAGTCTAGGATCAGGGTTAAGAACTGAAGCTTTCTTT. This encodes CASSLGSGLRTEAFF.

DNA of the CDR3: TGTGCCAGCAGCCCGAGCGGGTCCAGCACCTATGGCTACACCTTC. Its translation is CASSPSGSSTYGYTF. The rearrangement links TRBV14 to TRBJ1-2; D unclear. V dropped 4 bases and J dropped 4 bases, with 16 bases sitting between them. Per germline, CDR1 SGHDN and CDR2 FVKESK. The length of the CDR3 is 15 residues.